A single sample is the source of the 14 T cell receptor beta chains below, sequenced in a study of CXCR3-negative and CXCR3-positive naive CD8 T cells. UMI-labeled TRB cDNA libraries were prepared by 5' RACE. TCRdb reprocessed the 5' RACE reads and keeps a single row for each CDR3 protein, giving no DNA. The repertoire table contains 40,000 to 55,000 distinct CDR3 sequences. Sequenced input: naive CXCR3- CD8+ T cells from blood. Described subset: CD45RO-CCR7+CD27+CD95- naive CD8+ T cells lacking CXCR3 (TNR3-). The receptors here all came from a human donor in good health. Some clones in this sample may be carry-over from other donors' samples.

The V gene is TRBV4-1, the J gene TRBJ2-3. The CDR3 runs 14 residues. Per germline, CDR1 MGHRA and CDR2 YSYEKL. CDR3 sequence: CASSQVMTGGSKYF.

The V gene is TRBV7-6, the J gene TRBJ1-1; the TRBD1 assignment by TCRdb is unverifiable without DNA. Looked up from germline, CDR1 is SGHVS and CDR2 is FNYEAQ. The CDR3 extends over 14 amino acids. CDR3 region: CASSLGQADTEAFF. Drawing the rest from reference TRBV7-6 and TRBJ1-1, the complete variable domain is GAGVSQSPRYKVTKRGQDVALRCDPISGHVSLYWYRQALGQGPEFLTYFNYEAQQDKSGLPNDRFSAERPEGSISTLTIQRTEQRDSAMYRCASSLGQADTEAFFGQGTRLTVV.

The chain uses TRBV12-3 or TRBV12-4 and TRBJ2-7. This CDR3 has 12 residues. The chain's CDR3 is CASSGVLYEQYF.

The V call is TRBV19, the J call TRBJ1-5; TCRdb names TRBD1, which stays unverified in the absence of DNA. Looked up from germline, CDR1 is LNHDA and CDR2 is SQIVND (reference sequence). This CDR3 contains 12 residues. The CDR3: CASSPQGQPQHF. The variable domain in full, with the rest retrieved from reference TRBV19 and TRBJ1-5, is DGGITQSPKYLFRKEGQNVTLSCEQNLNHDAMYWYRQDPGQGLRLIYYSQIVNDFQKGDIAEGYSVSREKKESFPLTVTSAQKNPTAFYLCASSPQGQPQHFGDGTRLSIL.

The V and J genes are TRBV9 and TRBJ2-2; TCRdb designates TRBD1, a call that cannot be tested without DNA. CDR1 and CDR2 from the germline V gene are SGDLS and YYNGEE. The CDR3 has 15 residues. The chain's CDR3 is CASSVRGVPTGELFF.

The V and J genes are TRBV11-2 and TRBJ2-2; there is no DNA to check the TCRdb D call of TRBD1. Germline V gives CDR1 SGHAT, CDR2 FQNNGV. The CDR3 is 15 residues long. The CDR3 sequence: CASSLAGQTTGELFF. The full variable domain, its missing parts supplied by reference TRBV11-2 and TRBJ2-2, is EAGVAQSPRYKIIEKRQSVAFWCNPISGHATLYWYQQILGQGPKLLIQFQNNGVVDDSQLPKDRFSAERLKGVDSTLKIQPAKLEDSAVYLCASSLAGQTTGELFFGEGSRLTVL.

The chain combines TRBV27 with TRBJ2-7; the TCRdb call, TRBD1, lacks DNA for checking. Germline CDR1 and CDR2: MNHEY and SMNVEV (reference sequence). The CDR3 totals 15 residues. CDR3 sequence: CASGPTGARFYEQYF.

V usage is TRBV29-1 and J usage is TRBJ2-7; lacking DNA, the TRBD1 call made by TCRdb goes unchecked. This CDR3 is 17 amino acids long. The germline V gene encodes CDR1 SQVTM and CDR2 ANQGSEA. The CDR3 reads CSVLRGATSEELYEQYF.

The chain recombines TRBV7-9 with TRBJ2-1; TCRdb selects TRBD1, and the lack of DNA leaves this call unchecked. Germline values: CDR1 SEHNR, CDR2 FQNEAQ (reference sequence). The CDR3 runs to 16 residues. CDR3 sequence: CASSPPQGALDNEQFF.

The J gene is TRBJ2-1, the V gene TRBV19; TCRdb names TRBD1, which stays unverified in the absence of DNA. CDR1 LNHDA and CDR2 SQIVND come from the germline V gene (reference sequence). There are 12 residues in the CDR3. The CDR3 region is CASRDGTNEQFF.

CDR3 amino acids: CASSQDRTGVYNEQFF. J is TRBJ2-1 and V is TRBV4-3; without DNA, the TCRdb call of TRBD1 cannot be checked. The germline V gene encodes CDR1 LGHNA and CDR2 YSLEER. The CDR3 contains 16 residues.

The J gene is TRBJ2-7, the V gene TRBV28; TCRdb selects TRBD1, and the lack of DNA leaves this call unchecked. Germline V CDR1 and CDR2: MDHEN, SYDVKM. This CDR3 region has 13 residues. CDR3 residues: CASTTWGGNEQYF.

The chain is built from TRBV7-9 and TRBJ1-6; TCRdb lists TRBD1, though no DNA is available to test this call. Germline V gives CDR1 SEHNR, CDR2 FQNEAQ (reference sequence). This CDR3 is built from 17 residues. The CDR3 loop is CASSSGQQSSYNSPLHF.

The J gene is TRBJ1-1, the V gene TRBV25-1; lacking DNA, the TRBD1 call made by TCRdb goes unchecked. In germline, CDR1 is MGHDK, CDR2 SYGVNS. This CDR3 has 15 amino acids. CDR3 sequence: CASSEGWGRNTEAFF.